This T cell receptor beta chain was sequenced in a study of blood T cell repertoires in COVID-19. In the study overall: The United States, Italy and Spain provided the acute and convalescent COVID-19 samples. T cells, B-cell-depleted T cells, or PBMCs supplied cDNA or gDNA.

Here immunoSEQ multiplex PCR was the method, and the copy in TCRdb shows in-frame clones only, minus some. This table holds 250,000 or so clones, about 89% found once. The V gene's germline CDR1 is SGHTA and CDR2 FQGTGA. V shed 5 bases and J shed 4 bases, with 15 bases lying between them. This CDR3 is 15 amino acids long. The source is a man aged 35 to 55 with active or convalescent COVID-19. V usage is TRBV7-3 and J usage is TRBJ2-1, with TRBD1 as a possible D gene (5 bases). The sequenced material came from peripheral blood. Here the CDR3 reads CASSAQQGLYNEQFF. CDR3 nucleotide sequence: TGTGCCAGCAGCGCCCAGCAGGGATTATACAATGAGCAGTTCTTC. The entire variable domain, with the rest obtained from reference TRBV7-3 and TRBJ2-1, is as follows: GAGVSQTPSNKVTEKGKYVELRCDPISGHTALYWYRQSLGQGPEFLIYFQGTGAADDSGLPNDRFFAVRPEGSVSTLKIQRTERGDSAVYLCASSAQQGLYNEQFFGPGTRLTVL.